These T cell receptor beta chains were read from a single sample in a study of blood T cells in healthy people across ages. Each CDR3 protein is one row after TCRdb ran MiXCR on the 5' RACE reads. Here the sample spans over 1,500,000 distinct CDR3 sequences, about 49% being singletons. Sequenced: blood. These receptors all stem from a woman between 40 and 55 years old in good health. Each CDR3 is given with its conserved first and last residue. Each record gives: clone size, V gene, J gene, D gene, CDR3 DNA, CDR3 protein. A D gene is named only where the DNA matches it firmly. The size field is filled for only some rows; it gives once, few, many or a size class.

>few|TRBV2|TRBJ2-4|-
TGTGCCAGCAGTGAAGACTTAAACTTTCAGTACTTC
CASSEDLNFQYF
>once|TRBV12-3/TRBV12-4|TRBJ1-2|-
TGTGCCAGCAGTTTATATAGGGCAGGGAACGGCTACACCTTC
CASSLYRAGNGYTF
>-|TRBV28|TRBJ2-4|TRBD1
TGTGCCAGCAGTCCAGTTCACAATATAAAAGGGACAGTCCCAAGACTAGCCAAAAACATTCAGTACTTC
CASSPVHNIKGTVPRLAKNIQYF
>-|TRBV29-1|TRBJ1-2|TRBD1
TGCAGCGTTGAAGATGGACCCGACAGGGAGAACTATGGCTACACCTTC
CSVEDGPDRENYGYTF
>-|TRBV12-3/TRBV12-4|TRBJ2-1|-
TGTGCCAGCAGTTCGCGACGAGAACCTACTCATGAGCAGTTCTTC
CASSSRREPTHEQFF
>-|TRBV6-2/TRBV6-3|TRBJ2-1|-
TGTGCCAGCAGTTACGACGGGGTTTTAGGTGAGCAGTTCTTC
CASSYDGVLGEQFF
>few|TRBV20-1|TRBJ2-7|-
TGCAGTGCTAGAGATTCCCCGGGCGGATCGACCTACGAGCAGTACTTC
CSARDSPGGSTYEQYF
>few|TRBV7-9|TRBJ2-7|-
TGTGCCAGCAGCGCCGGAGGATCGCCGACCTACGAGCAGTACTTC
CASSAGGSPTYEQYF
>-|TRBV28|TRBJ1-2|-
TGTGCCAGCAGTTTCGGGCCACAGGAAATAAATGGCTACACCTTC
CASSFGPQEINGYTF
>few|TRBV13|TRBJ2-7|-
TGTGCCAGCAGCTTAGGGGGGCAGCGCGAGCAGTACTTC
CASSLGGQREQYF
>-|TRBV6-2/TRBV6-3|TRBJ2-7|-
TGTGCCAGCAGCGCCGACCGTCCCCTCTACGAGCAGTACTTC
CASSADRPLYEQYF
>few|TRBV20-1|TRBJ2-7|-
TGCAGTGCTAGAGATCGGCAGGGGCCCTCCTACGAGCAGTACTTC
CSARDRQGPSYEQYF
>-|TRBV14|TRBJ1-1|-
TGTGCCAGCAGCCCTGGACAGAATTCAGGAGCTTTCTTT
CASSPGQNSGAFF
>few|TRBV12-3/TRBV12-4|TRBJ1-5|-
TGTGCCAGCAGTCTGAGGGGGATGGGCAATCAGCCCCAGCATTTT
CASSLRGMGNQPQHF
>few|TRBV6-5|TRBJ1-6|-
TGTGCCAGCAGTTACTCGATTGGGAATTCACCCCTCCACTTT
CASSYSIGNSPLHF
>-|TRBV3-1|TRBJ1-1|-
TGTGCCAGCAGACCTCAGGGGAACTTAGAAGCTTTCTTT
CASRPQGNLEAFF
>-|TRBV12-3/TRBV12-4|TRBJ2-7|-
TGTGCCAGCACCCACGGGGGAGAGCAGTACTTC
CASTHGGEQYF
>-|TRBV11-2|TRBJ2-5|TRBD2
TGTGCCAGCAGCCCCCGAGGACACGTAGCGGGGGTCTTCTCAGGGACCCAGTACTTC
CASSPRGHVAGVFSGTQYF
>-|TRBV29-1|TRBJ2-1|TRBD2
TGCAGCGCTAACCGACTAGCCGATGAGCAGTTCTTC
CSANRLADEQFF
>-|TRBV3-1|TRBJ2-5|TRBD2
TGTGCCGGCGCGCCCTCCAGGTCTAGCGGGGGTCAAGAGACCCAGTACTTC
CAGAPSRSSGGQETQYF
>-|TRBV4-3|TRBJ2-1|-
TGCGCCAGCAGCCAAGATTGGCTCCCTCGCGGGTACAATGAGCAGTTCTTC
CASSQDWLPRGYNEQFF
>-|TRBV5-1|TRBJ1-2|-
TGCGCCAGCAGCTTCGAGGGAGCCTATGGCTACACCTTC
CASSFEGAYGYTF
>-|TRBV27|TRBJ2-7|-
TGTGCCAGCAGTCCGACACAGGGCCACGAGCAGTACTTC
CASSPTQGHEQYF